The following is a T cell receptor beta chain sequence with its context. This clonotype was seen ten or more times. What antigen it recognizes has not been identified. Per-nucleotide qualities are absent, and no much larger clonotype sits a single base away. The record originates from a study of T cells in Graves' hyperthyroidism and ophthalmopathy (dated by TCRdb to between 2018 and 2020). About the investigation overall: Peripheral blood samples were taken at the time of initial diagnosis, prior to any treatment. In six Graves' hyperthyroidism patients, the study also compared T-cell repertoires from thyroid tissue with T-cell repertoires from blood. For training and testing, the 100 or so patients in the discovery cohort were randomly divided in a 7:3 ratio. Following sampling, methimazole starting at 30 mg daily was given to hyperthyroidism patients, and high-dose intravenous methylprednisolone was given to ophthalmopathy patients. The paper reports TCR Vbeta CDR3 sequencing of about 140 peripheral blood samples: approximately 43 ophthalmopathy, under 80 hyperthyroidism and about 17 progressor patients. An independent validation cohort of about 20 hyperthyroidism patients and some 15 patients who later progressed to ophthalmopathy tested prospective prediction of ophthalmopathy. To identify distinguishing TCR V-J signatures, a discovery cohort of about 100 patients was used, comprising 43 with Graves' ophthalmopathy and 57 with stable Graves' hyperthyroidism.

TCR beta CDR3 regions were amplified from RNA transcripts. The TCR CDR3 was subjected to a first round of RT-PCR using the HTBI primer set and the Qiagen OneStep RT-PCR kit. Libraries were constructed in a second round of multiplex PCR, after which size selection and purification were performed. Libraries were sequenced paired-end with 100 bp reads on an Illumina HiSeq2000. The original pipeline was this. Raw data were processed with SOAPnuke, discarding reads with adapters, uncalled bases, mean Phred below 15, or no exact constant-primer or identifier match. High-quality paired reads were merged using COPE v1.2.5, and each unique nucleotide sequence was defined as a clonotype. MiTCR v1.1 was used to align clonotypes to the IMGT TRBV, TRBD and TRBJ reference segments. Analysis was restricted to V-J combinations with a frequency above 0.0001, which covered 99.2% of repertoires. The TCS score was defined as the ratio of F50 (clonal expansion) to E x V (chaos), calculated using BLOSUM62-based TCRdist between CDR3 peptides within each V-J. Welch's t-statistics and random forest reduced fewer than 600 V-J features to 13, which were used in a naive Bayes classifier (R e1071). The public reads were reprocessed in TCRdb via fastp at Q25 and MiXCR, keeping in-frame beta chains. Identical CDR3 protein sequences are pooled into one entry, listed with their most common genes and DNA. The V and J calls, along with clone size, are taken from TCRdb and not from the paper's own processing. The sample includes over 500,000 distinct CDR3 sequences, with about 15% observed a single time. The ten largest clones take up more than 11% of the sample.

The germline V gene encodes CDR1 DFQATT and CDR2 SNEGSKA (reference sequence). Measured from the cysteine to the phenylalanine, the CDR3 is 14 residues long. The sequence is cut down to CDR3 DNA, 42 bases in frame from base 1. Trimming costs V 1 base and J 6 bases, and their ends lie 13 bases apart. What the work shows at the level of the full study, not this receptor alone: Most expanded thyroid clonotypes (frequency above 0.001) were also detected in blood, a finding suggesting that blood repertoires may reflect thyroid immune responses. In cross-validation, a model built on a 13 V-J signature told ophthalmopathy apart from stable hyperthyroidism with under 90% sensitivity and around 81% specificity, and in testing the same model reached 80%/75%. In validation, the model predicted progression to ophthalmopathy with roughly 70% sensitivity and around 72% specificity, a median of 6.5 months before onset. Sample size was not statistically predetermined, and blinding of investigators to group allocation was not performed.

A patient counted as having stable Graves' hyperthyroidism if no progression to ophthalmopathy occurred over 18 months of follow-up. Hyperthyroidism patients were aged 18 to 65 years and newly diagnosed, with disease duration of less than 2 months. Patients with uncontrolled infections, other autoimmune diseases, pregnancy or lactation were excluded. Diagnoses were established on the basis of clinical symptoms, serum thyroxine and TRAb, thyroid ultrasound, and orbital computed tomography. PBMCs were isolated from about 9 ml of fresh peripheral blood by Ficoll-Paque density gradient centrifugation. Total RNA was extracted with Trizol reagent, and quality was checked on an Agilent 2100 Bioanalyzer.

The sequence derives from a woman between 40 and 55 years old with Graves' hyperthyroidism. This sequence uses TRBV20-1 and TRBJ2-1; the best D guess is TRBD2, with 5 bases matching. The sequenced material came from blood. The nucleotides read TGCAGTGCTAGAGTCCAGGTACTAGGCAATGAGCAGTTCTTC. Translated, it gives CSARVQVLGNEQFF.